The 10 T cell receptor beta chains below all came from one sample that was sequenced in a study of cytomegalovirus exposure and HLA in healthy donors. This PCR relied on a set of 60 Vbeta primers and 13 Jbeta primers. This table comes from immunoSEQ multiplex PCR, and its TCRdb copy is limited to in-frame clones, with some not included. The sample shows some 160,000 clones, roughly 80% of them seen only once. Sequencing was carried out using PBMCs. The receptors shown here come from a man in his fifties in good health and CMV-seropositive.

This chain connects TRBV5-1 to TRBJ1-3; D call uncertain. Looked up from germline, CDR1 is SGHRS and CDR2 is YFSETQ. V was shortened by 0 bases and J by 0 bases, with 13 bases between the two germline ends. This CDR3 has 17 residues. CDR3 coding DNA: TGCGCCAGCAGCTTGGATCCTACGGGAAACTCTGGAAACACCATATATTTT. This gives the protein CASSLDPTGNSGNTIYF.

The V call is TRBV18, the J call TRBJ1-5; TRBD1 aligns across 9 bases. The V gene end was trimmed by 2 bases and the J gene end by 4 bases; junction bases not matched to a gene: 3. The CDR3 is 15 amino acids. From germline, CDR1 is KGHSH and CDR2 LQKENI. The CDR3 DNA is TGTGCCAGCTCACCAGGGACAGGGAATAATCAGCCCCAGCATTTT. Protein sequence: CASSPGTGNNQPQHF. The full variable domain, in which reference TRBV18 and TRBJ1-5 provide the parts outside the CDR3, is NAGVMQNPRHLVRRRGQEARLRCSPMKGHSHVYWYRQLPEEGLKFMVYLQKENIIDESGMPKERFSAEFPKEGPSILRIQQVVRGDSAAYFCASSPGTGNNQPQHFGDGTRLSIL.

The chain couples TRBV18 to TRBJ2-7; 10 bases agree with TRBD1. The CDR3 extends over 14 amino acids. Germline lookup yields CDR1 KGHSH and CDR2 LQKENI. J lost 6 bases, V lost 4 bases, and 6 bases had no gene match. CDR3 region: CASSLRTGGGEQYF. The CDR3 DNA follows: TGTGCCAGCTCACTCCGGACAGGGGGAGGCGAGCAGTACTTC.

This clone was recorded a few times. The same CDR3 can be traced to other DNA sequences in this sample. This chain links TRBV6-5 with TRBJ2-3, with D tentatively TRBD1 (5 bases). The V end was cut by 0 bases, the J end by 2 bases, with 6 bases between. CDR1 is MNHEY, CDR2 SVGAGI, per germline. The CDR3 consists of 14 residues. The CDR3 spells CASSYSTVTDTQYF. Here the CDR3 DNA reads TGTGCCAGCAGTTACTCGACAGTCACAGATACGCAGTATTTT.

The chain recombines TRBV6-1 with TRBJ1-1; 8 bases fit TRBD1. Per germline, CDR1 MNHNS and CDR2 SASEGT. The V and J ends lost 10 bases and 5 bases, in that order; junction bases with no gene match: 6. This CDR3 contains 12 residues. The CDR3 region has the DNA TGTGCCACGGACAGGGCGAGGACTGAAGCTTTCTTT. It specifies CATDRARTEAFF.

The chain joins TRBV15 to TRBJ1-5; D might be TRBD1 (6 bases). With 2 bases removed from V and 0 bases from J, the gap between germline ends came to 17 bases. Germline V gene sequence: CDR1 LNHNV, CDR2 YYDKDF (reference sequence). CDR3 size: 18 residues. CDR3 loop: CATSRPGTRSDSNQPQHF. The CDR3 nucleotides read TGTGCCACCAGCAGACCTGGGACAAGAAGTGATAGCAATCAGCCCCAGCATTTT.

About this clone: Other DNA variants within this sample encode the same CDR3. This rearrangement joins TRBV19 to TRBJ2-7; 7 bases are shared with TRBD2. Germline V gives CDR1 LNHDA, CDR2 SQIVND (reference sequence). CDR3 size: 13 residues. Trimming cost V 6 bases and J 6 bases; bases outside gene matches: 8. The CDR3 sequence: CASSIRGRAEQYF. The CDR3 DNA is TGTGCCAGTAGCATTCGAGGGAGGGCCGAGCAGTACTTC.

V gene TRBV11-2 combines with J gene TRBJ2-7; tentative D call: TRBD2 (6 bases). The CDR3 has 15 residues. The germline V gene encodes CDR1 SGHAT and CDR2 FQNNGV. Trimming removed 0 bases at V and 3 bases at J, with 12 bases between. CDR3 DNA sequence: TGTGCCAGCAGCTTAGATCAATGGCGGGGCTACGAGCAGTACTTC. Its translation: CASSLDQWRGYEQYF. The whole variable domain, filled in from reference TRBV11-2 and TRBJ2-7, reads EAGVAQSPRYKIIEKRQSVAFWCNPISGHATLYWYQQILGQGPKLLIQFQNNGVVDDSQLPKDRFSAERLKGVDSTLKIQPAKLEDSAVYLCASSLDQWRGYEQYFGPGTRLTVT.

The rearrangement joins TRBV4-1 to TRBJ2-3, with TRBD2 matching over 10 bases. CDR1 is MGHRA and CDR2 is YSYEKL in the germline V gene. With 5 bases clipped from V and 7 bases from J, the junction kept 18 bases outside the gene matches. The CDR3 contains 18 residues. The CDR3 region has the DNA TGCGCCAGCAGCATAATGATCGGGTCTAGCGGGGGACTCAATACGCAGTATTTT. Translating it yields CASSIMIGSSGGLNTQYF.

The chain employs TRBV2 and TRBJ1-1, with D unclear. There are 14 residues in the CDR3. The germline V gene has CDR1 SNHLY and CDR2 FYNNEI. V shed 6 bases and J shed 8 bases, with 19 bases lying between them. The CDR3 protein is CASSFTGGVLEAFF. The CDR3 DNA follows: TGTGCCAGCAGCTTCACCGGTGGAGTATTGGAAGCTTTCTTT.